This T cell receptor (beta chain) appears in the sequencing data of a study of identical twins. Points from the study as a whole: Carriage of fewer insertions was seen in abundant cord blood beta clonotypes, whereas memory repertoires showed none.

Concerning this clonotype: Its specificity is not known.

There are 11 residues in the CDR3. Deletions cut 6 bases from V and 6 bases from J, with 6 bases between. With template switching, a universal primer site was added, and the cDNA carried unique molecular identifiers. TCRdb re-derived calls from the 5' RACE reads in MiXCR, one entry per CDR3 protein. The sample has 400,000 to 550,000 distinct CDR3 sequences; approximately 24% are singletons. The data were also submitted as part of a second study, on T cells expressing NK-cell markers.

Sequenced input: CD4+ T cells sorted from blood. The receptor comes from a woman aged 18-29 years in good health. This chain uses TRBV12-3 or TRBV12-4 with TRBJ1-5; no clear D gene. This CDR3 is CASSRGQPQHF. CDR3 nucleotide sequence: TGTGCCAGCAGCCGGGGTCAGCCCCAGCATTTT.